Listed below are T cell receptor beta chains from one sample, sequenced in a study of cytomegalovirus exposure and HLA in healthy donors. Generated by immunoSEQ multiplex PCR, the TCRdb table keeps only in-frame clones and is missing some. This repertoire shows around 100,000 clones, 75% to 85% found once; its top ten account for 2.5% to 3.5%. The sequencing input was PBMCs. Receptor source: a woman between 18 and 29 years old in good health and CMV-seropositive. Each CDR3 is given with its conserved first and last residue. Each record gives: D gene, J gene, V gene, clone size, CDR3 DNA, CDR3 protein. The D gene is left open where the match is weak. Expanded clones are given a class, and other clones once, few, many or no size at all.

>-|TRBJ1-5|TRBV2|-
TGTGCCAGCAGTGAAAACAGATATAGCAATCAGCCCCAGCATTTT
CASSENRYSNQPQHF
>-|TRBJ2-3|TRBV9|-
TGTGCCAGCAGCGTATTCTCACAAACAGATACGCAGTATTTT
CASSVFSQTDTQYF
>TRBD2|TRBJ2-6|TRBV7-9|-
TGTGCCAGCAGCTCGACTAGCGGGAGTGTGGCCAACGTCCTGACTTTC
CASSSTSGSVANVLTF
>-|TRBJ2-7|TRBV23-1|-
TGCGCCAGCAGTCAATCGCCGACAGTGCCCCATTCCTACGAGCAGTACTTC
CASSQSPTVPHSYEQYF
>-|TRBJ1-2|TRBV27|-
TGTGCCAGCAGCCCCGACACAGCTAACTATGGCTACACCTTC
CASSPDTANYGYTF
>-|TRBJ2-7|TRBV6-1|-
TGTGCCAGCGAAAGACTGAACCAGCGGTACGAGCAGTACTTC
CASERLNQRYEQYF
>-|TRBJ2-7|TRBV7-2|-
TGTGCCAGCAGCTTAAACAGGTTCTACGAGCAGTACTTC
CASSLNRFYEQYF
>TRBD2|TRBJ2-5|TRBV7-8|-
TGTGCCAGCAGCCCTAGTGGTCTAGCGGTGCAAGAGACCCAGTACTTC
CASSPSGLAVQETQYF
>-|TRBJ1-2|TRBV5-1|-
TGCGCCAGCAGCTTGGAAGGGGTAGGCTACACCTTC
CASSLEGVGYTF
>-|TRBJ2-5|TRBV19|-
TGTGCCAGTAGTATTTACGGCCAAGAGACCCAGTACTTC
CASSIYGQETQYF
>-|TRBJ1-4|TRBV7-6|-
TGTGCCAGCAGCTTGGAGACCGCTTCTAATGAAAAACTGTTTTTT
CASSLETASNEKLFF
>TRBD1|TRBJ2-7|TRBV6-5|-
TGTGCCAGCAGCCGGGGACAGGTTTCCTACGAGCAGTACTTC
CASSRGQVSYEQYF
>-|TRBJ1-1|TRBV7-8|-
TGTGCCAGCAGCCCTCGACGGGGGGCTTGGGCTGAAGCTTTCTTT
CASSPRRGAWAEAFF
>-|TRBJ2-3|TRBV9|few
TGTGCCAGCAGCCCTCTTCCGGGCCAGGAGGCAGATACGCAGTATTTT
CASSPLPGQEADTQYF
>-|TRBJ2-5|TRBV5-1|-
TGCGCCAGCAGAACAGGGATGGGAGAGACCCAGTACTTC
CASRTGMGETQYF
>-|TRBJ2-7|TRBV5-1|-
TGCGCCAGCAGCTTGGATCTGTACGAGCAGTACTTC
CASSLDLYEQYF